Below, one T cell receptor (beta chain) is given with its context. The antigen remains unidentified. The ends were cut back, 0 bases at V and 4 bases at J, with 21 bases in the middle. Germline CDR1 LNHDA, CDR2 SQIVND (reference sequence). There are 18 residues in the CDR3. Assay: immunoSEQ multiplex PCR; the TCRdb copy retains only in-frame clones and omits some. The table has just over 6,500 clones, around 80% seen once. The data derive from a study of somatic mutations in cytotoxic T cells in rheumatoid arthritis. Study-level background: At nearly 100% purity, some V beta antibody-stained T-cell populations were flow-sorted, and these included V beta1+ cells that were sequenced for TCRB. Findings and limits, study-wide: Patients with rheumatoid arthritis, but not healthy controls, had CD8+ clonality that increased with age.

Comprising about 50% females and having a median age of around 59 years (range roughly 20-80), blood donors constituted the healthy controls. The investigators isolated CD4+ and CD8+ cells by positive magnetic bead selection and checked their purity by flow cytometry. This TCR was recovered from a woman between 55 and 75 years old in good health. The specimen was CD8+ T cells sorted from blood. The rearrangement uses TRBV19 and TRBJ1-1, with D possibly TRBD1 on 5 matching bases. CDR3 coding DNA: TGTGCCAGTAGTATAGAGGGGAGGGTGCAGGGTAGCGGCACTGAAGCTTTCTTT. It yields the protein CASSIEGRVQGSGTEAFF. Combining the CDR3 with reference TRBV19 and TRBJ1-1 gives the whole variable domain DGGITQSPKYLFRKEGQNVTLSCEQNLNHDAMYWYRQDPGQGLRLIYYSQIVNDFQKGDIAEGYSVSREKKESFPLTVTSAQKNPTAFYLCASSIEGRVQGSGTEAFFGQGTRLTVV.